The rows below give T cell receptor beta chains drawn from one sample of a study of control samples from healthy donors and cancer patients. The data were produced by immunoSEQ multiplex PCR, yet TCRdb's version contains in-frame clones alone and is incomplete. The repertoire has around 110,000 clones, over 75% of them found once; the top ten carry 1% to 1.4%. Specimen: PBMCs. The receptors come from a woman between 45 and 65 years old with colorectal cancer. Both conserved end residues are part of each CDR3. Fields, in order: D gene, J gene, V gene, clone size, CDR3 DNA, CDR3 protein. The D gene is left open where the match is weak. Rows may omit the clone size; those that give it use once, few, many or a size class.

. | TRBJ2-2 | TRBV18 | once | TGTGCCAGCTCACCACGCAGGGGATTGGCCGGCGGGGAGCTGTTTTTT | CASSPRRGLAGGELFF
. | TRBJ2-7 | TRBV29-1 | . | TGCAGCGTGGCCGAGTCCTACGAGCAGTACTTC | CSVAESYEQYF
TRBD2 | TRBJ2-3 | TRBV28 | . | TGTGCCAGCACCCTGGTCCTAGCGGGAGGCACAGATACGCAGTATTTT | CASTLVLAGGTDTQYF
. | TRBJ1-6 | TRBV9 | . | TGTGCCAGCAGCCCTGGGGGTATAGGCGGAACCTATAATTCACCCCTCCACTTT | CASSPGGIGGTYNSPLHF
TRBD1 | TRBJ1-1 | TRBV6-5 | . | TGTGCCAGCAGAGGGGACAGGGGGCTTAACACTGAAGCTTTCTTT | CASRGDRGLNTEAFF
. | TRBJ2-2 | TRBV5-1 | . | TGCGCCAGCAGCCCCCAGCTCAACACCGGGGAGCTGTTTTTT | CASSPQLNTGELFF
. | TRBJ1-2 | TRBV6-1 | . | TGTGCCAGCAGTGATAATGGTGGTGGCTACACCTTC | CASSDNGGGYTF
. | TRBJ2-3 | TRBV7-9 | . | TGTGCCAGCAAACCGAGGGACAGGGAAATAGCGGGAGGCACAGATACGCAGTATTTT | CASKPRDREIAGGTDTQYF
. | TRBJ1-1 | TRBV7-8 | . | TGTGCCAGCAGCTGGGGGGGACGTGAAGCTTTCTTT | CASSWGGREAFF
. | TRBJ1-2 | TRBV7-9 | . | TGTGCCAGCAGCACCGGGAATTATGGCTACACCTTC | CASSTGNYGYTF
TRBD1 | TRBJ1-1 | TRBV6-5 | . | TGTGCCAGCAGTCTCAGGGGGCTCGGGAACACTGAAGCTTTCTTT | CASSLRGLGNTEAFF
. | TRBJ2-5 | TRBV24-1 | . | TGTGCCACCAGTGAACAAGGCCAAGAGACCCAGTACTTC | CATSEQGQETQYF
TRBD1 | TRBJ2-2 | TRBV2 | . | TGTGCCAGCACCCCACCGGGACAGGGTATCGCCGGGGAGCTGTTTTTT | CASTPPGQGIAGELFF
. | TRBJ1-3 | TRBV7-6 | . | TGTGCCAGCAGCTTAGTTGGGCCAAGGGTCGGAAACACCATATATTTT | CASSLVGPRVGNTIYF
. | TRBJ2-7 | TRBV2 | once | TGTGCCAGCAGTGTTCAGGACTACGAGCAGTACTTC | CASSVQDYEQYF
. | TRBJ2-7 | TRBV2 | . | TGTGCCAGCAGTGAAGGCCCCAGGATAACCTACGAGCAGTACTTC | CASSEGPRITYEQYF
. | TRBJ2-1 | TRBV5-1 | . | TGCGCCAGCAGCTCTGCGGCGGGTGACGAGCAGTTCTTC | CASSSAAGDEQFF
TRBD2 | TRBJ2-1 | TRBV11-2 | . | TGTGCCAGCAGCCGGGAGGCCCATGAGCAGTTCTTC | CASSREAHEQFF
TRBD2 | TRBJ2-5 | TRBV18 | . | TGTGCCAGCTCACGTCGGACTAGCGGGGCCCTGGAGACCCAGTACTTC | CASSRRTSGALETQYF
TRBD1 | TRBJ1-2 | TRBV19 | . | TGTGCCAGTAGTTCCTCGGGACAGGGTTTGGACTATGGCTACACCTTC | CASSSSGQGLDYGYTF
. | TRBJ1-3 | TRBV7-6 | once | TGTGCCAGCAGCTTAGCGATCCAGCCCGGGCTTGACACCATATATTTT | CASSLAIQPGLDTIYF
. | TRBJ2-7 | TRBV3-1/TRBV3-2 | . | TGTGCCAGCAGCCAATCTATGGGGGAGCAGTACTTC | CASSQSMGEQYF
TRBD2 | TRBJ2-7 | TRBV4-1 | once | TGCGCCAGCAGCCCCCGGGTAGCGGGGGCCTACGAGCAGTACTTC | CASSPRVAGAYEQYF
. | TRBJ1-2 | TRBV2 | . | TGTGCCAGCAGTCCAGACAGAAACTATGGCTACACCTTC | CASSPDRNYGYTF
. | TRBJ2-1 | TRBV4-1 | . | TGCGCCAGCAGCCAAGGGAGGGCTGGGAGCTCCTACAATGAGCAGTTCTTC | CASSQGRAGSSYNEQFF
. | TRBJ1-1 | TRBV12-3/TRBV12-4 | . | TGTGCCAGCAGTTTGTGGCGGAGAGAAGCTTTCTTT | CASSLWRREAFF
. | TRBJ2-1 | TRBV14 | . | TGTGCCAGCAACTTGGACCAGGATGAGCAGTTCTTC | CASNLDQDEQFF
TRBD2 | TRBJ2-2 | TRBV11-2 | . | TGTGCCAGCAGCCAAATGACTAGCGGGGCCGCGGGGACCGGGGAGCTGTTTTTT | CASSQMTSGAAGTGELFF
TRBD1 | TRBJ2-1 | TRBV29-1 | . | TGCAGCGTTGAAAGTGACAGGGCCTACAATGAGCAGTTCTTC | CSVESDRAYNEQFF
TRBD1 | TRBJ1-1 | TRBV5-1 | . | TGCGCCAGCAGCTTGTACAGGGGCGGGAGCACTGAAGCTTTCTTT | CASSLYRGGSTEAFF
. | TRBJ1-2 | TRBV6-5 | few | TGTGCCAGCAGTCAGGGTGATCATGGCTACACCTTC | CASSQGDHGYTF
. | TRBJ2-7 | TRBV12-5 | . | TGTGCTAGTGGTTGGGTAAACAACGAGCAGTACTTC | CASGWVNNEQYF